Here is one TCR beta chain with its context. The antigen is unknown. These data belong to a study of OX40 agonist ivuxolimab in advanced cancers. As for the study in general: An agonistic human IgG2 monoclonal antibody against OX40 (CD134) was given. Administration of intravenous ivuxolimab to patients occurred every 2 weeks at 0.01 to 10 mg/kg. Antecedent anti-PD-1, anti-PD-L1 or anti-CTLA-4 therapy was permissible, with roughly 36% having received some.

Assay used: immunoSEQ multiplex PCR; TCRdb lists only in-frame clones, some missing. This sample carries over 45,000 clones, roughly 84% of them seen once, and the ten largest clones take around 0.91%. Study findings and constraints: Within 6 weeks, CD4+ and CD8+ blood T cells expanded clonally at 0.1 to 3.0 mg/kg.

Germline V gene data show CDR1 as SNHLY and CDR2 as FYNNEI. CDR3 size: 14 residues. After removal of 3 bases from V and 8 bases from J, the junction contained 9 bases not matched to a gene. The source of this sequence is an adult with an advanced solid tumor such as melanoma, head and neck, liver or kidney cancer. V is TRBV2 and J is TRBJ1-2, with TRBD1 identical over 7 bases. This specimen was CD4+ or CD8+ T cells sorted from blood, taken in a trial of the OX40 agonist ivuxolimab. Here the CDR3 DNA reads TGTGCCAGCAGTGAGCAGGGGGGAGACGGGGGCTACACCTTC. Translating gives CASSEQGGDGGYTF.